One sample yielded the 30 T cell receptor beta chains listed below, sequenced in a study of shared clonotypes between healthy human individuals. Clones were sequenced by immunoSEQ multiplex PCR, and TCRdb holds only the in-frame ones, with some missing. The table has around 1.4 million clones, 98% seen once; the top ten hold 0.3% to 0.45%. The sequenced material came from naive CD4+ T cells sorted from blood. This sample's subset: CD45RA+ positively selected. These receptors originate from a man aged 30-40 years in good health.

The CDR3: CASRPGGNEQYF. The DNA for the CDR3 is TGTGCCAGCAGGCCGGGAGGTAACGAGCAGTACTTC. This rearrangement joins TRBV7-9 to TRBJ2-7; 7 nucleotides match TRBD2. CDR1 and CDR2 from the germline V gene are SEHNR and FQNEAQ (reference sequence). CDR3 length equals 12 residues. The V gene end was trimmed by 6 bases and the J gene end by 5 bases; junction bases not matched to a gene: 4. The full variable domain, completed using reference TRBV7-9 and TRBJ2-7, is DTGVSQNPRHKITKRGQNVTFRCDPISEHNRLYWYRQTLGQGPEFLTYFQNEAQLEKSRLLSDRFSAERPKGSFSTLEIQRTEQGDSAMYLCASRPGGNEQYFGPGTRLTVT.

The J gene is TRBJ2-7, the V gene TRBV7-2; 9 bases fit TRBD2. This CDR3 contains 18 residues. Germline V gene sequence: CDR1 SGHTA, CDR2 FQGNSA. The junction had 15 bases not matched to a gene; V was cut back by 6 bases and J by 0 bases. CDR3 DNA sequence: TGTGCCAGCAGTCTAGCAGGATTGGGCGGGAGGGCCTCCTACGAGCAGTACTTC. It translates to CASSLAGLGGRASYEQYF.

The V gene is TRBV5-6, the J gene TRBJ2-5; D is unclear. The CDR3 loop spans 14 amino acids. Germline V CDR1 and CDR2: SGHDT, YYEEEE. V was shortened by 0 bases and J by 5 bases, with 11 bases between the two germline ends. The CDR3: CASSLDGRLETQYF. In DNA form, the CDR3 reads TGTGCCAGCAGCTTGGATGGGCGGTTGGAGACCCAGTACTTC.

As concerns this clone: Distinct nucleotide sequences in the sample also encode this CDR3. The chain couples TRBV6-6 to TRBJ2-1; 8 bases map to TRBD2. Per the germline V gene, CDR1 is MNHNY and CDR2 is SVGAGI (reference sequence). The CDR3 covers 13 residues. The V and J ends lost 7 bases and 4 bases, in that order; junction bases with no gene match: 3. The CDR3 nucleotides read TGTGCCAGCACTAGCGGGTCTTACAATGAGCAGTTCTTC. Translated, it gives CASTSGSYNEQFF.

CDR3 sequence: CASSLGNRALGYEQYF. CDR3 coding DNA: TGCGCCAGCAGCTTGGGGAACCGGGCCCTGGGGTACGAGCAGTACTTC. The J gene is TRBJ2-7, the V gene TRBV5-1, with D hard to call. The CDR3 covers 16 residues. Germline V gene data show CDR1 as SGHRS and CDR2 as YFSETQ. Trimming removed 0 bases from V and 4 bases from J, with 17 bases in between.

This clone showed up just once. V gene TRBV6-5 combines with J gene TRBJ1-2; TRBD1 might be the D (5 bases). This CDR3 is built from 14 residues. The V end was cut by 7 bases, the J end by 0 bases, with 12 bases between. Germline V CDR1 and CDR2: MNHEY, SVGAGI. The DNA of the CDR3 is TGTGCCAGCAAGGCAACAGGTTCTAACTATGGCTACACCTTC. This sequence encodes CASKATGSNYGYTF.

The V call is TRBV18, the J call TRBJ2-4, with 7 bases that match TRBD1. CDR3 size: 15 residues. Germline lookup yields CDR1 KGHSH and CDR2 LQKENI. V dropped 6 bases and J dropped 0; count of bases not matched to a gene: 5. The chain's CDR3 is CASSRTGVAKNIQYF. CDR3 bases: TGTGCCAGCTCTCGGACAGGAGTAGCCAAAAACATTCAGTACTTC.

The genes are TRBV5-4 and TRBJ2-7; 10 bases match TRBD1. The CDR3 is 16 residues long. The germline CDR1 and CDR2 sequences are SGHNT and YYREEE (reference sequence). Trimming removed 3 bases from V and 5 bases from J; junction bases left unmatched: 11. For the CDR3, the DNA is TGTGCCAGCAGCTCGGGACAGGGGATGAATCTACACGAGCAGTACTTC. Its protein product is CASSSGQGMNLHEQYF.

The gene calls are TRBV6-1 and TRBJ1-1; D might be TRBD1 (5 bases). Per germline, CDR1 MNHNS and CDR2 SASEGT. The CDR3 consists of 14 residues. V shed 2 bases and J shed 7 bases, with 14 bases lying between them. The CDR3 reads CASSEILGGVEAFF. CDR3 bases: TGTGCCAGCAGTGAAATCCTCGGGGGGGTTGAAGCTTTCTTT.

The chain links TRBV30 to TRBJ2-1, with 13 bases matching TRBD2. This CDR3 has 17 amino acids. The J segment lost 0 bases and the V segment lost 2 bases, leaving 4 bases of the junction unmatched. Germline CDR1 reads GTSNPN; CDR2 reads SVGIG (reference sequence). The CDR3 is CAWSRTSGRSSYNEQFF. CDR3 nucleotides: TGTGCCTGGAGTCGGACTAGCGGGAGAAGCTCCTACAATGAGCAGTTCTTC.

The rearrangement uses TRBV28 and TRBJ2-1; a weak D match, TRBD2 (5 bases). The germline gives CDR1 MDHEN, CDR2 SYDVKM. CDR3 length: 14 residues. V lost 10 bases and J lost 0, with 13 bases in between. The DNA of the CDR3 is TGTGCCATCGGACTGGGAAGCTCCTACAATGAGCAGTTCTTC. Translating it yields CAIGLGSSYNEQFF.

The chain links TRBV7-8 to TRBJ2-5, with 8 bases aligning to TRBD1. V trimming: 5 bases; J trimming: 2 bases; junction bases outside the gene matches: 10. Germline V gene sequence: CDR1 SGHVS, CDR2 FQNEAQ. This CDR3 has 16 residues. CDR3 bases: TGTGCCAGCAGCCTTCTCCCGCGGACAGGGCAAGAGACCCAGTACTTC. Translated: CASSLLPRTGQETQYF. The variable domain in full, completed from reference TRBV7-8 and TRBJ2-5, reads GAGVSQSPRYKVAKRGQDVALRCDPISGHVSLFWYQQALGQGPEFLTYFQNEAQLDKSGLPSDRFFAERPEGSVSTLKIQRTQQEDSAVYLCASSLLPRTGQETQYFGPGTRLLVL.

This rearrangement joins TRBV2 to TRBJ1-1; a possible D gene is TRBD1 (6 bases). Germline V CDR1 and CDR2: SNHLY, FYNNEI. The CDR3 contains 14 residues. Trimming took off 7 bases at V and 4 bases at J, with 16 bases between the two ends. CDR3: CASTTQGKSTEAFF. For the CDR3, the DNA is TGTGCCAGCACCACTCAGGGGAAAAGCACTGAAGCTTTCTTT.

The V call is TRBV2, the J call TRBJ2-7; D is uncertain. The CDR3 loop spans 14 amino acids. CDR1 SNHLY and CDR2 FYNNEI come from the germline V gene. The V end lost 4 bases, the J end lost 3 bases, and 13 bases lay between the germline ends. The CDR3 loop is CASSAGQEYYEQYF. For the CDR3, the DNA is TGTGCCAGCAGTGCGGGCCAGGAGTACTACGAGCAGTACTTC. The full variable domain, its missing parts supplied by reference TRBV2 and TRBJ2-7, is EPEVTQTPSHQVTQMGQEVILRCVPISNHLYFYWYRQILGQKVEFLVSFYNNEISEKSEIFDDQFSVERPDGSNFTLKIRSTKLEDSAMYFCASSAGQEYYEQYFGPGTRLTVT.

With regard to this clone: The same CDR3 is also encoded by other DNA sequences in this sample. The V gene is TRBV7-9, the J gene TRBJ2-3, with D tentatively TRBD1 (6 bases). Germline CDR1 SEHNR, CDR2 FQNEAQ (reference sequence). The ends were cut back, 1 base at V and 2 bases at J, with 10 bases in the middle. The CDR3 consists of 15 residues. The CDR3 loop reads CASSLGQGFTDTQYF. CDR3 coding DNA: TGTGCCAGCAGCTTAGGTCAGGGGTTCACAGATACGCAGTATTTT.

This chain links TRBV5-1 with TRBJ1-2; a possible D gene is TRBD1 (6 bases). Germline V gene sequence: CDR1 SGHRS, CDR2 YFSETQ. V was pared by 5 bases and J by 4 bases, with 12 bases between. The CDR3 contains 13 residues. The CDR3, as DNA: TGCGCCAGCAGATTACAGGGTACCTATGGCTACACCTTC. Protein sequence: CASRLQGTYGYTF. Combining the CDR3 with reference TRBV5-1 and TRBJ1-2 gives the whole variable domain KAGVTQTPRYLIKTRGQQVTLSCSPISGHRSVSWYQQTPGQGLQFLFEYFSETQRNKGNFPGRFSGRQFSNSRSEMNVSTLELGDSALYLCASRLQGTYGYTFGSGTRLTVV.

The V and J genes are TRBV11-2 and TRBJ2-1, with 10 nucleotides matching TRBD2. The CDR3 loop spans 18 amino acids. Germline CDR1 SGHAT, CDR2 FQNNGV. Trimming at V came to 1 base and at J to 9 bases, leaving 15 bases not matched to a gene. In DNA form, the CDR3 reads TGTGCCAGCAGCTTAGTGAGAAGCGGGAGGGCCCCCGCCAGTGAGCAGTTCTTC. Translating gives CASSLVRSGRAPASEQFF.

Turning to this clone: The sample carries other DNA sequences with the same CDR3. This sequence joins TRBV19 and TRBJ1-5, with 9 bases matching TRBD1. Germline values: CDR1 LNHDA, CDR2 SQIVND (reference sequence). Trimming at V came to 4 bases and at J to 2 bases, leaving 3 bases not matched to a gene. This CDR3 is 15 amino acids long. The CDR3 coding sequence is TGTGCCAGTAGTACTGGGACAGGGCGCAATCAGCCCCAGCATTTT. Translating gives CASSTGTGRNQPQHF. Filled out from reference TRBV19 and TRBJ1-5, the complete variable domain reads DGGITQSPKYLFRKEGQNVTLSCEQNLNHDAMYWYRQDPGQGLRLIYYSQIVNDFQKGDIAEGYSVSREKKESFPLTVTSAQKNPTAFYLCASSTGTGRNQPQHFGDGTRLSIL.

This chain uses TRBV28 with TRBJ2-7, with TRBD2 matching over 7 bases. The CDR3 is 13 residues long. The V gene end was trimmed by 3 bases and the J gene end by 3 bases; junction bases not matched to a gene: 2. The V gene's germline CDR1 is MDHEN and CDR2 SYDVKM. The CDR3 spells CASSLGEGYEQYF. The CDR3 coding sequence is TGTGCCAGCAGTTTGGGGGAGGGCTACGAGCAGTACTTC.

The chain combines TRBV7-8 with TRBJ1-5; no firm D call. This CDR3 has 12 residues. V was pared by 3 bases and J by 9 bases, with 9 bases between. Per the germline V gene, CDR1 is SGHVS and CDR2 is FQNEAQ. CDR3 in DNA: TGTGCCAGCAGCTTCGATCCGTGGCCCCAGCATTTT. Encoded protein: CASSFDPWPQHF.

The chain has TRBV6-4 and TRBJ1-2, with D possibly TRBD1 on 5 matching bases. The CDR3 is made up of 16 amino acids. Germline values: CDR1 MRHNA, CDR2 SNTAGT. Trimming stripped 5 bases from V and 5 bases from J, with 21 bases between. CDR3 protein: CASSLGSGTGPYGYTF. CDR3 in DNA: TGTGCCAGCAGTCTAGGATCTGGGACCGGTCCGTATGGCTACACCTTC.

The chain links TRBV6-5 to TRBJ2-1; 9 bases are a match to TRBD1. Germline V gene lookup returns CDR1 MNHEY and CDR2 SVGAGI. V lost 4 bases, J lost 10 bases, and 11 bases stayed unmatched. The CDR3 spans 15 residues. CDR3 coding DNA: TGTGCCAGCAGTTCCAACAGGGGGCGAGGGACCGAGCAGTTCTTC. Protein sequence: CASSSNRGRGTEQFF.

In DNA form, the CDR3 reads TGTGCCAGCTCACCTCCGGGACTAGCGGGATCGGGCGAGCAGTACTTC. Translation gives CASSPPGLAGSGEQYF. The chain combines TRBV18 with TRBJ2-7; 13 bases are shared with TRBD2. Germline V gene data show CDR1 as KGHSH and CDR2 as LQKENI. The CDR3 extends over 16 amino acids. The ends lost 3 bases at V and 6 bases at J; junction bases unmatched: 8.

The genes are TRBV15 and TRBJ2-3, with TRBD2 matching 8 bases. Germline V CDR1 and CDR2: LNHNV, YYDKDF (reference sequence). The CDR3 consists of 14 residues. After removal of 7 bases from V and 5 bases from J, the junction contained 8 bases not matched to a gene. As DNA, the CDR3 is TGTGCCACCACCAGCGGGGGAGGTATAGATACGCAGTATTTT. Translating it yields CATTSGGGIDTQYF.

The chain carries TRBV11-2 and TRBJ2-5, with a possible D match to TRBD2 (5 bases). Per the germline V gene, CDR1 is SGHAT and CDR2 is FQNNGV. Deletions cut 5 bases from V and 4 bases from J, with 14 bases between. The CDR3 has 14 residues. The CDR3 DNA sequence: TGTGCCAGCAGCCGTACGGCTAGCCCAGAGACCCAGTACTTC. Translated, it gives CASSRTASPETQYF.

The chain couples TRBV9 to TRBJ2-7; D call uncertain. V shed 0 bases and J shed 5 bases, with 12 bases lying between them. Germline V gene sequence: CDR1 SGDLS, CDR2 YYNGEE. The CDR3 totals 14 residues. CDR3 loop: CASSVAPFLDEQYF. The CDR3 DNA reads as TGTGCCAGCAGCGTAGCACCCTTTCTTGACGAGCAGTACTTC.

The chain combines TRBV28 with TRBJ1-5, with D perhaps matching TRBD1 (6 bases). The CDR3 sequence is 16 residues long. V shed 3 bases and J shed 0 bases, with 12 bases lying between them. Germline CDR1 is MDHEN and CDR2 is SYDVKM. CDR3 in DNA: TGTGCCAGCAGTTTGCCCCAGGGGTTTAGCAATCAGCCCCAGCATTTT. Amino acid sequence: CASSLPQGFSNQPQHF.

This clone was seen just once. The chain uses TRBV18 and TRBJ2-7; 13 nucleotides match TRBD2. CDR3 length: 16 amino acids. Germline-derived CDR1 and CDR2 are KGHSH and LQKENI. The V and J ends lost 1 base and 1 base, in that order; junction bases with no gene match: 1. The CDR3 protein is CASSPRGLAGSYEQYF. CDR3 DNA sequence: TGTGCCAGCTCACCACGGGGACTAGCGGGATCCTACGAGCAGTACTTC.

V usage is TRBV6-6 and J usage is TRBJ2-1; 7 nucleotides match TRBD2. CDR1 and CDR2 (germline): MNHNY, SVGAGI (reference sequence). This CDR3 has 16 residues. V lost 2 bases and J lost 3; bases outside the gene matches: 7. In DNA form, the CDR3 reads TGTGCCAGCAGTTACGGCGGGGGACTACGCTACAATGAGCAGTTCTTC. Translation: CASSYGGGLRYNEQFF.

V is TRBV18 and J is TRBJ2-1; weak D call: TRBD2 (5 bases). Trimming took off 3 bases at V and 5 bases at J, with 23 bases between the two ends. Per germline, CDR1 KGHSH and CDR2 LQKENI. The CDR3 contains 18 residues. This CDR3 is CASSPLLTPGSVHNEQFF. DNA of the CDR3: TGTGCCAGCTCACCGCTCCTAACCCCGGGGAGCGTCCACAATGAGCAGTTCTTC.